This T cell receptor beta chain was recorded in a study of blood T cell repertoires in COVID-19. Background on the study: The study drew acute and convalescent COVID-19 samples from the United States, Italy and Spain.

TCRdb's copy holds only in-frame clones and misses some; the assay was immunoSEQ multiplex PCR. Here the sample spans about 64,000 clones, about 88% being singletons. CDR1 and CDR2 from the germline V gene are SGHDT and YYEEEE. This CDR3 is built from 15 residues. Trimming took off 4 bases at V and 0 bases at J, with 14 bases between the two ends. The chain employs TRBV5-6 and TRBJ2-7; weak D call: TRBD1 (5 bases). The TCR comes from an older man with acute or convalescent COVID-19. Material: peripheral blood. CDR3 DNA sequence: TGTGCCAGCAGCCCCAGTGGGGCTAGCTCCTACGAGCAGTACTTC. This encodes CASSPSGASSYEQYF.